A single sample gave rise to the 17 T cell receptor beta chains below, sequenced in a study of CD8 T cells in ankylosing spondylitis. TCRdb independently ran MiXCR on the 5' RACE reads; one entry per CDR3 protein. The table records fewer than 80,000 distinct CDR3 sequences, less than 6% of them present only once. Input material: blood, either unsorted or a sorted T cell fraction (not recorded which). These receptors all stem from a male donor with ankylosing spondylitis or in good health (not recorded which).

At least ten counts were recorded for this clonotype. This chain links TRBV20-1 with TRBJ2-2; the D is unclear. Trimming removed 1 base at V and 3 bases at J, with 18 bases between. The CDR3 has 17 amino acids. Germline CDR1 and CDR2: DFQATT and SNEGSKA (reference sequence). CDR3 amino acids: CSARGLFRGRDTGELFF. CDR3 DNA: TGCAGTGCTAGAGGTCTCTTCCGAGGACGGGACACCGGGGAGCTGTTTTTT.

In its sample, this clonotype was seen many times. V usage is TRBV6-2 or TRBV6-3 and J usage is TRBJ2-5, with a weak D call TRBD2 (6 bases). Germline CDR1 MNHEY, CDR2 SVGEGT. V shed 6 bases and J shed 0 bases, with 14 bases lying between them. The CDR3 is 15 residues long. The DNA of the CDR3 is TGTGCCAGCAGACAAACACGGGACTACCAAGAGACCCAGTACTTC. Its protein is CASRQTRDYQETQYF.

In this sample, this clonotype turned up many times. The rearrangement joins TRBV4-3 to TRBJ2-3; the D is unclear. The CDR3 has 15 residues. CDR1 LGHNA and CDR2 YSLEER come from the germline V gene. Between the trimmed V and J ends, which lost 0 bases and 0 bases, there was a span of 7 bases. CDR3 in DNA: TGCGCCAGCAGCCAAGATTGGGGAAGCACAGATACGCAGTATTTT. Translating gives CASSQDWGSTDTQYF.

This clonotype was seen at least ten times. The chain is built from TRBV12-3 or TRBV12-4 and TRBJ1-1, with D uncertain. The germline V and J ends were trimmed by 4 bases and 11 bases, with 11 bases remaining between them. The CDR3 runs 11 residues. Written as DNA, the CDR3 is TGTGCCAGCAGTTCCCAAGTTGGTGCTTTCTTT. As protein: CASSSQVGAFF.

This clonotype was recorded many times. CDR3 sequence: CSAPRGGADTQYF. CDR3 coding DNA: TGCAGTGCGCCAAGAGGGGGCGCAGATACGCAGTATTTT. The chain uses TRBV20-1 and TRBJ2-3; 7 positions match TRBD1. Germline V gene sequence: CDR1 DFQATT, CDR2 SNEGSKA (reference sequence). Trimming took 6 bases from V and 4 from J; bases not matched to a gene: 7. This CDR3 is 13 amino acids long.

This clonotype was seen at least ten times. V and J are TRBV11-2 and TRBJ2-5; 8 nucleotides align to TRBD1. The CDR3 totals 15 residues. CDR1 is SGHAT, CDR2 FQNNGV, per germline. V shed 3 bases and J 5 bases; nucleotides not matched to a gene: 8. CDR3 DNA sequence: TGTGCCAGCAGCTTTCCTCCGAGACAGGGGGAGACCCAGTACTTC. This codes for CASSFPPRQGETQYF.

Ten or more counts support this clonotype. The chain is built from TRBV28 and TRBJ1-4; the D is unclear. CDR3 size: 12 residues. Germline lookup yields CDR1 MDHEN and CDR2 SYDVKM. The V and J ends lost 3 bases and 10 bases respectively, with 9 bases between them. This CDR3 reads CASSFEGRKLFF. CDR3 nucleotides: TGTGCCAGCAGTTTTGAAGGGAGAAAACTGTTTTTT.

This clonotype occurred many times. This sequence joins TRBV20-1 and TRBJ2-1, with 8 nucleotides matching TRBD2. The CDR3 contains 15 residues. Germline V gives CDR1 DFQATT, CDR2 SNEGSKA (reference sequence). Trimming removed 5 bases from V and 6 bases from J; junction bases left unmatched: 12. In nucleotides, the CDR3 is TGCAGTGCTGACCTCGGGACTAGAGGTTTCAATGAGCAGTTCTTC. Its translation is CSADLGTRGFNEQFF.

There are many counts of this clonotype. The chain is built from TRBV29-1 and TRBJ2-1; D unclear. Germline V gives CDR1 SQVTM, CDR2 ANQGSEA. V lost 3 bases and J 8 bases, leaving 20 bases between the germline ends. The CDR3 is made up of 15 amino acids. The CDR3 is CSVESTPQGLYEQFF. CDR3 nucleotides: TGCAGCGTTGAGAGTACACCCCAAGGGCTCTATGAGCAGTTCTTC.

This clonotype was found many times. The chain links TRBV10-3 to TRBJ2-1; no reliable D call. Germline lookup yields CDR1 ENHRY and CDR2 SYGVKD. V gave up 5 bases and J gave up 9 bases, with 8 bases separating them. The CDR3 sequence is 11 residues long. The CDR3 coding sequence is TGTGCCATCAGTTCGACACTTGAGCAGTTCTTC. Protein sequence: CAISSTLEQFF.

This clonotype has a count of ten or more. This chain uses TRBV28 with TRBJ1-5; TRBD1 might be the D (5 bases). V lost 8 bases to trimming and J lost 1 base, with 12 bases between them. This CDR3 has 14 residues. Germline-derived CDR1 and CDR2 are MDHEN and SYDVKM. The CDR3 sequence is CASLMGGSNQPQHF. The CDR3 region has the DNA TGTGCCAGCCTTATGGGGGGGAGCAATCAGCCCCAGCATTTT.

In this sample, this clonotype turned up many times. The rearrangement uses TRBV5-1 and TRBJ2-5; 9 positions match TRBD1. Germline CDR1 SGHRS, CDR2 YFSETQ. J gave up 4 bases and V 4 bases, and 8 bases lay outside the gene matches. The CDR3 contains 15 residues. CDR3 residues: CASSAGTGRRETQYF. The CDR3 bases are TGCGCCAGCAGCGCCGGGACAGGGAGGCGAGAGACCCAGTACTTC. Filled out from reference TRBV5-1 and TRBJ2-5, the complete variable domain reads KAGVTQTPRYLIKTRGQQVTLSCSPISGHRSVSWYQQTPGQGLQFLFEYFSETQRNKGNFPGRFSGRQFSNSRSEMNVSTLELGDSALYLCASSAGTGRRETQYFGPGTRLLVL.

This clonotype was picked up many times. The chain joins TRBV4-2 to TRBJ2-3; TRBD2 matches at 10 bases. Trimming cost V 0 bases and J 1 base; bases outside gene matches: 1. In germline, CDR1 is LGHNA, CDR2 YNFKEQ. CDR3 length equals 16 residues. For the CDR3, the DNA is TGTGCCAGCAGCCAAGATCTAGCGGGGGGCACAGATACGCAGTATTTT. It is translated as CASSQDLAGGTDTQYF.

In the case of this clonotype: This may come from a read error, since a much larger clone is one base off. DNA for the CDR3: TGTGTCAGCAGGGGAGGAGTGCTCGGGTCGGAAACTAATGAAAAACTGTTTTTT. It specifies CVSRGGVLGSETNEKLFF. V gene TRBV6-1 combines with J gene TRBJ1-4, with D possibly matching TRBD1 (6 bases). Germline CDR1 MNHNS, CDR2 SASEGT. The CDR3 contains 18 residues.

This clonotype was recorded many times. The chain recombines TRBV12-3 or TRBV12-4 with TRBJ1-1; TRBD1 agrees at 7 bases. V gave up 6 bases and J gave up 3 bases; unmatched junction bases: 7. CDR3 size: 14 residues. CDR3 DNA sequence: TGTGCCAGCAGCCTCCGGGACAGAGACACTGAAGCTTTCTTT. Translating it yields CASSLRDRDTEAFF.

At least ten counts were recorded for this clonotype. The genes are TRBV18 and TRBJ1-4, with unresolved D. Germline V CDR1 and CDR2: KGHSH, LQKENI. The CDR3 covers 13 residues. This chain's CDR3 is CGSRTTTNEKLFF. The CDR3 DNA sequence: TGTGGAAGCAGGACGACAACTAATGAAAAACTGTTTTTT. The variable domain in full, with the rest retrieved from reference TRBV18 and TRBJ1-4, is NAGVMQNPRHLVRRRGQEARLRCSPMKGHSHVYWYRQLPEEGLKFMVYLQKENIIDESGMPKERFSAEFPKEGPSILRIQQVVRGDSAAYFCGSRTTTNEKLFFGSGTQLSVL.

This clonotype occurred many times. The J gene is TRBJ2-7, the V gene TRBV20-1, with D perhaps matching TRBD1 or TRBD2 (5 bases each). The CDR3 length is 12 residues. Germline V lookup: CDR1 DFQATT, CDR2 SNEGSKA (reference sequence). CDR3 nucleotides: TGCAGCCTCCGGGACCCCCCGTACGAGCAGTACTTC. It yields the protein CSLRDPPYEQYF.